Presented here are 21 T cell receptor beta chains from one specimen sequenced in a study of T cells after yellow fever vaccination. Using its own MiXCR run on the 5' RACE reads, TCRdb lists one record per CDR3 protein. Of under 200,000 distinct CDR3 sequences listed, 9.5% to 11% are singletons. Sequences were derived from CD8+ T cells sorted from PBMCs, sampled 15 days after the yellow fever booster vaccination. These TCRs come from a man aged 18 to 29 who received the YFV17D yellow fever vaccine.

This clonotype was counted at least ten times. The J gene is TRBJ2-4, the V gene TRBV4-3; D could derive from TRBD1 or TRBD2 (6 bases each). The CDR3 has 15 amino acids. Looked up from germline, CDR1 is LGHNA and CDR2 is YSLEER. Deletions cut 5 bases from V and 8 bases from J, with 19 bases between. As DNA, the CDR3 is TGCGCCAGCAGCAAAAGGGGGGCCGGTGGTGACATTCAGTACTTC. Its protein is CASSKRGAGGDIQYF.

This chain connects TRBV7-9 to TRBJ2-5; 12 bases agree with TRBD2. This CDR3 has 15 amino acids. Per germline, CDR1 SEHNR and CDR2 FQNEAQ (reference sequence). Losses at the gene ends were 5 bases for V and 4 bases for J; bases not matched to a gene: 5. CDR3 protein: CASSVGLAGIETQYF. The CDR3 DNA sequence: TGTGCCAGCAGCGTCGGACTAGCGGGGATAGAGACCCAGTACTTC.

The CDR3 DNA follows: TGCAGTGCTAGTAGCGGGCAGGGGGTCTTAGCTAACTATGGCTACACCTTC. Protein sequence: CSASSGQGVLANYGYTF. The gene calls are TRBV20-1 and TRBJ1-2, with TRBD1 matching over 7 bases. Per the germline V gene, CDR1 is DFQATT and CDR2 is SNEGSKA (reference sequence). J lost 0 bases, V lost 3 bases, and 13 bases had no gene match. This CDR3 comprises 17 residues.

This clonotype was detected many times. V is TRBV3-1 and J is TRBJ2-7, with unresolved D. V lost 0 bases and J lost 1, with 10 bases in between. The CDR3 contains 15 residues. The germline V gene has CDR1 LGHDT and CDR2 YNNKEL (reference sequence). CDR3 amino acids: CASSQEPSPSYEQYF. As DNA, the CDR3 is TGTGCCAGCAGCCAAGAGCCCAGCCCTTCCTACGAGCAGTACTTC.

This clonotype appeared a few times. V and J are TRBV3-2 and TRBJ1-5. TRBV3-2 is given as a pseudogene. CDR3 length equals 17 residues. CDR3 protein: CASSPAIEEGSNQPQHF. DNA of the CDR3: TGTGCCAGCAGCCCGGCAATTGAGGAGGGTAGCAATCAGCCCCAGCATTTT.

There are a few counts of this clonotype. The chain couples TRBV10-2 to TRBJ2-1; 8 bases map to TRBD2. The V gene's germline CDR1 is WSHSY and CDR2 SAAADI. The junction had 2 bases not matched to a gene; V was cut back by 10 bases and J by 0 bases. The CDR3 runs 13 residues. As DNA, the CDR3 is TGCGCCACTACTAGCGGCTCCTACAATGAGCAGTTCTTC. Translating gives CATTSGSYNEQFF.

The sample holds many counts of this clonotype. The chain carries TRBV7-3 and TRBJ2-1; 11 bases fit TRBD1. V lost 0 bases, J lost 4 bases, and 8 bases stayed unmatched. The CDR3 totals 18 residues. The V gene's germline CDR1 is SGHTA and CDR2 FQGTGA. The CDR3 sequence: CASSLTIRTGGAYNEQFF. The CDR3 coding sequence is TGTGCCAGCAGCTTAACTATAAGGACAGGGGGCGCTTACAATGAGCAGTTCTTC.

The gene calls are TRBV10-3 and TRBJ2-5; D possibly matches TRBD1 or TRBD2 (5 bases each). Germline V gene lookup returns CDR1 ENHRY and CDR2 SYGVKD. The CDR3 contains 14 residues. V gave up 8 bases and J gave up 4 bases, with 17 bases separating them. For the CDR3, the DNA is TGTGCCATCGCTCCCGGGACCCACCTAGAGACCCAGTACTTC. Its translation is CAIAPGTHLETQYF.

The sample holds a few counts of this clonotype. The V call is TRBV19, the J call TRBJ1-1; no definite D call. The V gene's germline CDR1 is LNHDA and CDR2 SQIVND (reference sequence). Between the trimmed V and J ends, which lost 8 bases and 1 base, there was a span of 26 bases. There are 18 residues in the CDR3. The CDR3 coding sequence is TGTGCCAGTCCCCCCGGACTCCAAAAGGCGGGTCCGAACACTGAAGCTTTCTTT. Translating it yields CASPPGLQKAGPNTEAFF.

This clonotype came up a few times. The CDR3 sequence is CASSQAGGQETQYF. CDR3 DNA: TGTGCCAGCAGTCAAGCGGGGGGACAAGAGACCCAGTACTTC. The V call is TRBV6-2 or TRBV6-3, the J call TRBJ2-5; 9 bases line up with TRBD2. The CDR3 covers 14 residues. J lost 2 bases, V lost 5 bases, and 3 bases had no gene match. CDR1 and CDR2 from the germline V gene are MNHEY and SVGEGT.

The V and J genes are TRBV6-5 and TRBJ2-7; TRBD2 is a possible D gene (5 bases). V was shortened by 6 bases and J by 0 bases, with 12 bases between the two germline ends. The CDR3 contains 14 residues. Per germline, CDR1 MNHEY and CDR2 SVGAGI. CDR3 in amino acids: CASRRTGSSYEQYF. The CDR3 DNA reads as TGTGCCAGCAGACGGACGGGGAGCTCCTACGAGCAGTACTTC.

This clonotype has ten or more counts. In nucleotides, the CDR3 is TGTGCCAGCAGTTTTATCGGGGCCAAAAACATTCAGTACTTC. As protein: CASSFIGAKNIQYF. The V and J genes are TRBV12-3 or TRBV12-4 and TRBJ2-4; D is unresolved. Trimming left V 3 bases short and J 1 base short, with 7 bases between. The CDR3 has 14 amino acids.

This clonotype was detected only a few times. The chain uses TRBV6-5 and TRBJ1-2, with D uncertain. V was trimmed by 5 bases and J by 4 bases, leaving 17 bases between them. CDR3 length: 15 amino acids. Per germline, CDR1 MNHEY and CDR2 SVGAGI. CDR3 loop: CASSHGPEDGYGYTF. CDR3 bases: TGTGCCAGCAGTCACGGACCGGAGGATGGCTATGGCTACACCTTC.

This clonotype was found a few times. The chain recombines TRBV4-3 with TRBJ2-6; possibly TRBD2 for D (6 bases). The CDR3 consists of 18 residues. Germline CDR1 is LGHNA and CDR2 is YSLEER. Trimming took 1 base from V and 3 from J, leaving 16 bases between them. CDR3 protein: CASSQVGTGVGGANVLTF. In DNA form, the CDR3 reads TGCGCCAGCAGCCAAGTGGGGACGGGGGTCGGTGGGGCCAACGTCCTGACTTTC.

This clonotype turned up a few times. This chain links TRBV5-6 with TRBJ1-1; 7 nucleotides agree with TRBD1. Trimming removed 3 bases from V and 6 bases from J; junction bases left unmatched: 5. CDR1 and CDR2 from the germline V gene are SGHDT and YYEEEE. This CDR3 is built from 13 residues. DNA of the CDR3: TGTGCCAGCAGCTCCCAGGGGGTGGCTGAAGCTTTCTTT. This gives the protein CASSSQGVAEAFF.

This clonotype has a handful of counts. This chain uses TRBV9 with TRBJ1-3, with D possibly being TRBD1 (5 bases). Trimming pared 5 bases from V and 2 bases from J, leaving 8 bases between. The CDR3 is 13 residues long. The germline CDR1 and CDR2 sequences are SGDLS and YYNGEE. CDR3 region: CASSWGAGNTIYF. For the CDR3, the DNA is TGTGCCAGCAGTTGGGGCGCTGGAAACACCATATATTTT.

This clonotype has more than one count but fewer than ten. This chain uses TRBV7-6 with TRBJ2-2, with TRBD2 identical over 11 bases. J gave up 4 bases and V 4 bases, and 5 bases lay outside the gene matches. CDR1 is SGHVS and CDR2 is FNYEAQ in the germline V gene. The CDR3 has 16 amino acids. Here the CDR3 DNA reads TGTGCCAGCAGCTACCTAGCGGGGGGAGGCACCGGGGAGCTGTTTTTT. Its protein is CASSYLAGGGTGELFF. Full variable domain (rest looked up from reference TRBV7-6 and TRBJ2-2): GAGVSQSPRYKVTKRGQDVALRCDPISGHVSLYWYRQALGQGPEFLTYFNYEAQQDKSGLPNDRFSAERPEGSISTLTIQRTEQRDSAMYRCASSYLAGGGTGELFFGEGSRLTVL.

This clonotype was recorded a few times. The chain is built from TRBV7-9 and TRBJ2-5; 7 bases are a match to TRBD1. The CDR3 is made up of 16 amino acids. V gave up 5 bases and J gave up 5 bases; unmatched junction bases: 14. Germline CDR1 is SEHNR and CDR2 is FQNEAQ (reference sequence). The CDR3 loop reads CASSPRGQTTSETQYF. The CDR3, as DNA: TGTGCCAGCAGCCCCCGGGGACAGACTACGTCGGAGACCCAGTACTTC.

The sample holds a few counts of this clonotype. This sequence joins TRBV19 and TRBJ2-1; D remains unclear. Germline-derived CDR1 and CDR2 are LNHDA and SQIVND (reference sequence). Trimming took 9 bases from V and 3 from J, leaving 6 bases between them. The CDR3 length is 11 residues. The CDR3 region has the DNA TGTGCCAGCGAAGGCTACAATGAGCAGTTCTTC. Its translation: CASEGYNEQFF.

V usage is TRBV12-3 or TRBV12-4 and J usage is TRBJ2-4, with D perhaps matching TRBD2 (6 bases). The CDR3 spans 14 residues. Trimming pared 6 bases from V and 7 bases from J, leaving 16 bases between. The CDR3, as DNA: TGTGCCAGCAGCCCCGGGCCGGGGGTGAACATTCAGTACTTC. It yields the protein CASSPGPGVNIQYF.

This chain connects TRBV4-3 to TRBJ1-1, with D possibly being TRBD1 (5 bases). CDR3 length: 14 residues. Trimming shortened V by 4 bases and J by 4 bases, and 13 bases separated the two germline ends. Germline CDR1 is LGHNA and CDR2 is YSLEER. The CDR3 DNA reads TGCGCCAGCAGCCGAGGGTTTGGGGGCACTGAAGCTTTCTTT. Translated, it gives CASSRGFGGTEAFF.